This T cell receptor beta chain was profiled in a study of spatial heterogeneity in lung cancer. Time point: blood at routine non-recurrence follow-up after resection. The sequenced material consisted of unsorted whole RNA from tumor, nontumor lung or frozen PBMC. The V and J ends lost 10 bases and 8 bases respectively, with 15 bases between them. This CDR3 contains 12 residues. Germline CDR1 LNHDA, CDR2 SQIVND (reference sequence). TCRdb re-called the 5' RACE reads with MiXCR, one entry per CDR3 protein. The sample holds under 30,000 distinct CDR3 sequences, around 6% seen once. This clonotype has a count of ten or more.

V gene TRBV19 combines with J gene TRBJ2-1; D ambiguous. The sequence was obtained from a male donor with early-stage non-small cell lung cancer. This specimen was PBMCs, taken at follow-up. This CDR3 reads CATTGILDEQFF. For the CDR3, the DNA is TGTGCCACGACGGGTATTTTGGATGAGCAGTTCTTC. The variable domain in full, with the rest retrieved from reference TRBV19 and TRBJ2-1, is DGGITQSPKYLFRKEGQNVTLSCEQNLNHDAMYWYRQDPGQGLRLIYYSQIVNDFQKGDIAEGYSVSREKKESFPLTVTSAQKNPTAFYLCATTGILDEQFFGPGTRLTVL.